The clone carrying this TCR beta chain was found many times. The sample comes from a study of regulatory T cells in long-lasting Graves disease. In germline, CDR1 is SQVTM, CDR2 ANQGSEA. V was pared by 8 bases and J by 2 bases, with 15 bases between. The CDR3 is 13 residues long. Time point meaning: newly diagnosed GD, antithyroid drugs for less than 3 months. PBMC RNA served as the TCR library source. Arm-PCR of CDR3 regions and iRepertoire HTBI primers were used to build TCR beta libraries. In TCRdb, the multiplex PCR reads were re-called with MiXCR into one record per CDR3 protein. The sample lists 250,000 to 300,000 distinct CDR3 sequences; 15% to 20% were seen once. These sequences were also reported in another study, on T cells in Graves' hyperthyroidism and ophthalmopathy. That work contributes: Diagnosis of hyperthyroidism was new in patients aged 18 to 65, and its duration was under 2 months.

The gene calls are TRBV29-1 and TRBJ1-2, with a possible D match to TRBD1 (6 bases). This TCR was sampled from a woman in her twenties or thirties with Graves disease. Sequencing was performed on peripheral blood mononuclear cells (PBMCs), taken at new diagnosis, from a patient treated with antithyroid drugs. CDR3 bases: TGCAGCCTTCGGGACAACGCGAACTATGGCTACACCTTC. Protein product: CSLRDNANYGYTF.